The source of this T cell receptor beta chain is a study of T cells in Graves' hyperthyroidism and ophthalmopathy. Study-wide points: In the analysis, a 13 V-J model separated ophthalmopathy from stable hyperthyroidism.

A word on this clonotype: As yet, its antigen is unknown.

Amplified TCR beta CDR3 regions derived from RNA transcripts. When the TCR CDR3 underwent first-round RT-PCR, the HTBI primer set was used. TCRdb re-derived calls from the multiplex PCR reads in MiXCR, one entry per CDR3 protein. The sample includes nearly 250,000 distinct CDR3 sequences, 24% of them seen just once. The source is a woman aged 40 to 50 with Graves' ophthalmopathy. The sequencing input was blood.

For the CDR3, the DNA is TGTGCCAGTAGTATCAGGGGAAGGAGTATTTCTGAAGCTTTCTTT. Protein product: CASSIRGRSISEAFF. The rearrangement links TRBV19 to TRBJ1-1; D is possibly TRBD1 (6 bases). Germline V lookup: CDR1 LNHDA, CDR2 SQIVND (reference sequence). CDR3 size: 15 residues. V shed 3 bases and J shed 6 bases, with 17 bases lying between them.